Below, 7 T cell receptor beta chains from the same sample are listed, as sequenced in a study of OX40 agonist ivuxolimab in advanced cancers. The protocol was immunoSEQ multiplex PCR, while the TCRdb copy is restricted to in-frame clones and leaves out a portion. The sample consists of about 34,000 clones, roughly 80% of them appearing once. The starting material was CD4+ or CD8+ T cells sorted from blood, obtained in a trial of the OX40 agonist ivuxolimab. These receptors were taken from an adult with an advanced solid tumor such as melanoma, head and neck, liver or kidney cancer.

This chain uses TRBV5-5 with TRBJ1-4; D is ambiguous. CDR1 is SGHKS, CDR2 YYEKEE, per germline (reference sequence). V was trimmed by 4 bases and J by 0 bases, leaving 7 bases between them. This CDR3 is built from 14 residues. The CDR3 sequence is CASSPPPTNEKLFF. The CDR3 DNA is TGTGCCAGCAGCCCGCCCCCAACTAATGAAAAACTGTTTTTT.

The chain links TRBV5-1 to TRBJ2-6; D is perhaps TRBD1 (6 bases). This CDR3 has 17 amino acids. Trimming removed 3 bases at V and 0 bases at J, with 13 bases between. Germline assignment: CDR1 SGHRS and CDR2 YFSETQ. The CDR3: CASSSGHRSSGANVLTF. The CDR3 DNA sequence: TGCGCCAGCAGCTCGGGACACAGAAGCTCTGGGGCCAACGTCCTGACTTTC.

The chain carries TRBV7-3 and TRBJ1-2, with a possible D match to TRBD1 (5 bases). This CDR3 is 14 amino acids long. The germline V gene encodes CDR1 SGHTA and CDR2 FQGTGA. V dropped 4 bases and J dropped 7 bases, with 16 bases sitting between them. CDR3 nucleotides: TGTGCCAGCAGCTCAGGCGGGGGTTTGCGTGGCTACACCTTC. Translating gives CASSSGGGLRGYTF.

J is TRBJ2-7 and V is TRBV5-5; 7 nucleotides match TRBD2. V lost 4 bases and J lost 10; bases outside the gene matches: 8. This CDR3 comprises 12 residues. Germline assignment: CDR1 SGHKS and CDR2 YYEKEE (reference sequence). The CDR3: CASSKWGGLQYF. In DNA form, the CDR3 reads TGTGCCAGCAGCAAATGGGGGGGACTCCAGTACTTC. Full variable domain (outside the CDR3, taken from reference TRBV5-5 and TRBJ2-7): DAGVTQSPTHLIKTRGQQVTLRCSPISGHKSVSWYQQVLGQGPQFIFQYYEKEERGRGNFPDRFSARQFPNYSSELNVNALLLGDSALYLCASSKWGGLQYFGPGTRLTVT.

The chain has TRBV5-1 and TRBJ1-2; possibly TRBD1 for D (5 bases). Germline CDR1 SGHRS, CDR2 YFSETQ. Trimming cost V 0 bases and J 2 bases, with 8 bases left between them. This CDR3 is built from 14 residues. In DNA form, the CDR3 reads TGCGCCAGCAGCTTGGCCCCAGGGAACTATGGCTACACCTTC. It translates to CASSLAPGNYGYTF.

This chain's CDR3 is CASSQAGQGNEKLFF. In DNA form, the CDR3 reads TGTGCCAGCAGCCAAGCCGGACAGGGCAATGAAAAACTGTTTTTT. This chain links TRBV7-2 with TRBJ1-4; TRBD1 matches at 8 bases. This CDR3 is 15 amino acids long. The ends lost 5 bases at V and 5 bases at J; junction bases unmatched: 7. The germline V gene has CDR1 SGHTA and CDR2 FQGNSA.

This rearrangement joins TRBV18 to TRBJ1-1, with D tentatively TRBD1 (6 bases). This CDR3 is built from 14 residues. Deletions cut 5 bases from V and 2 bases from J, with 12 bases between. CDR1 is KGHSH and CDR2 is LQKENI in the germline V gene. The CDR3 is CASSKDRGNTEAFF. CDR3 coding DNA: TGTGCCAGCTCAAAGGACAGAGGAAACACTGAAGCTTTCTTT.